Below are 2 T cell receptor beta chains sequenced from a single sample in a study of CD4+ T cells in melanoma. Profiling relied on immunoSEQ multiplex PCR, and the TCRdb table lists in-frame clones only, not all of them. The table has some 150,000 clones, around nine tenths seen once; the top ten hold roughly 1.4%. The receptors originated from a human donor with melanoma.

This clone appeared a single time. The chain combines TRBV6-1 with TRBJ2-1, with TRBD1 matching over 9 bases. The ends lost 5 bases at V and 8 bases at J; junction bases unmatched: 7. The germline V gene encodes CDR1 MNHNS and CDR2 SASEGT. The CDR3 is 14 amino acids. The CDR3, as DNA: TGTGCCAGCAGTCTAACCAGGACAGGGGATGAGCAGTTCTTC. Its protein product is CASSLTRTGDEQFF.

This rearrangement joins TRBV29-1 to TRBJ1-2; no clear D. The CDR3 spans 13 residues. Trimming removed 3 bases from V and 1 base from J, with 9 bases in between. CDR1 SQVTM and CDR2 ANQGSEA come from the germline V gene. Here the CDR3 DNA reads TGCAGCGTTGAGCCGACAAATAACTATGGCTACACCTTC. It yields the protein CSVEPTNNYGYTF.